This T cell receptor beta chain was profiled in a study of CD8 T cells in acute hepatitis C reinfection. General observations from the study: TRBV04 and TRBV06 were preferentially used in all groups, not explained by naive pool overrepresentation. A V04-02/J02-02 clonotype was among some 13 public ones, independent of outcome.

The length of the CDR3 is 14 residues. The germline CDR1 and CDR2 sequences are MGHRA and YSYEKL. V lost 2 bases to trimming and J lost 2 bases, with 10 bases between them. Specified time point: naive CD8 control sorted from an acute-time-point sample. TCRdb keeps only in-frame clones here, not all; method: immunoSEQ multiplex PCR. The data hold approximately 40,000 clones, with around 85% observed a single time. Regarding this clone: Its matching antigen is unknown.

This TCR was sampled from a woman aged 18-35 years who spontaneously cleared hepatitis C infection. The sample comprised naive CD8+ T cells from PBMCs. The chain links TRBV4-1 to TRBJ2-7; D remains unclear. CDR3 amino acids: CASSQQRPPYEQYF. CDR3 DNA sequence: TGCGCCAGCAGCCAACAGAGGCCTCCCTACGAGCAGTACTTC.